The source of this T cell receptor (beta chain) is a study of spatial heterogeneity in lung cancer. Study as a whole: On average, each unique TCR and UMI combination appeared more than ten times in raw reads. Overall study findings and caveats: Counts that tracked tumor mutation counts were those of expanded intratumoral alpha and beta TCRs.

This CDR3 is built from 18 residues. V was clipped by 1 base and J by 0 bases, with 13 bases between them. Germline CDR1 reads SGHTA; CDR2 reads FQGNSA. Judged by abundance, this clonotype is medium-sized. As yet, its antigen is unknown. Being off target in a library aimed at alpha chains, this beta chain has a size of little meaning. Time point given: sample taken at primary tumor resection. From the 5' RACE reads, TCRdb called clonotypes with MiXCR, one entry per CDR3 protein. Of 4,800 or so distinct CDR3 sequences listed, approximately 13% are singletons. This chain joins TRBV7-2 and TRBJ2-6, with D possibly matching TRBD2 (6 bases). Specimen: lung tumor tissue, collected at surgery. The clonotype comes from a male donor with early-stage non-small cell lung cancer. CDR3 protein: CASSLVLEGSSGANVLTF. CDR3 coding DNA: TGTGCCAGCAGCTTAGTTTTGGAGGGAAGCTCTGGGGCCAACGTCCTGACTTTC.